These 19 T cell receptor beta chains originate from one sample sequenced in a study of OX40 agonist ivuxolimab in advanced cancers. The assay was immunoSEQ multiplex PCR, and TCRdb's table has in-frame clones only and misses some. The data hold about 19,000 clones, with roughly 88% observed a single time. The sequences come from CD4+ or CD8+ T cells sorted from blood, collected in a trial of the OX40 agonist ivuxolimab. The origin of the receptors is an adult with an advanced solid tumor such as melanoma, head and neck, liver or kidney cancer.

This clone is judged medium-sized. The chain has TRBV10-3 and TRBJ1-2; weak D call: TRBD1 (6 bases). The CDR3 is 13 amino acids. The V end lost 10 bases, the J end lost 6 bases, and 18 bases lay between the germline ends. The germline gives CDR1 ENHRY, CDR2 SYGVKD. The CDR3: CATRGEQGNGYTF. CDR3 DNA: TGTGCCACCCGGGGGGAACAGGGAAATGGCTACACCTTC.

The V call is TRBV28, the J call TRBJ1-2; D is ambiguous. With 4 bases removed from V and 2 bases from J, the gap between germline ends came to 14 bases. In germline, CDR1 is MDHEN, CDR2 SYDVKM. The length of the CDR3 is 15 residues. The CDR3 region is CASSSPTTSNYGYTF. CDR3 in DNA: TGTGCCAGCAGTTCCCCGACAACCTCAAACTATGGCTACACCTTC.

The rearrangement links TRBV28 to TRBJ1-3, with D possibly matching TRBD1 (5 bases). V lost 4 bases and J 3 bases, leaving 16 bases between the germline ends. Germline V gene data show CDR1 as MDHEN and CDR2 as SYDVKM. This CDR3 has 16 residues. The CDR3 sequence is CASSCDGTRVGNTIYF. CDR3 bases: TGTGCCAGCAGTTGTGACGGGACTCGTGTTGGAAACACCATATATTTT.

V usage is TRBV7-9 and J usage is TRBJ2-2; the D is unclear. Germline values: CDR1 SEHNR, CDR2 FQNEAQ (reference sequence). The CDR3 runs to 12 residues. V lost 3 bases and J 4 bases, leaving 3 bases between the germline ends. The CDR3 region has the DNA TGTGCCAGCAGCTTGCCCACCGGGGAGCTGTTTTTT. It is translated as CASSLPTGELFF. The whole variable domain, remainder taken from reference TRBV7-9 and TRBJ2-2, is DTGVSQNPRHKITKRGQNVTFRCDPISEHNRLYWYRQTLGQGPEFLTYFQNEAQLEKSRLLSDRFSAERPKGSFSTLEIQRTEQGDSAMYLCASSLPTGELFFGEGSRLTVL.

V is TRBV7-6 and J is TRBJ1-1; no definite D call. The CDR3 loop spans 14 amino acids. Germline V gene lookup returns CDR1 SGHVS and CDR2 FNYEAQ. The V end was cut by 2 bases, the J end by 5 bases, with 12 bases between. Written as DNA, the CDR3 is TGTGCCAGCAGCTTAAGGTCCGGGGTAACTGAAGCTTTCTTT. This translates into CASSLRSGVTEAFF.

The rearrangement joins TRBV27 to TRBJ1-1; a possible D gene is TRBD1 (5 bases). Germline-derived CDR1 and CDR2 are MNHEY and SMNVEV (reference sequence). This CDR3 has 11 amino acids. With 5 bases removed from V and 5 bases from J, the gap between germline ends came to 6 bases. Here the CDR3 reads CASSPGTEAFF. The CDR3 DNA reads TGTGCCAGCAGTCCAGGGACTGAAGCTTTCTTT.

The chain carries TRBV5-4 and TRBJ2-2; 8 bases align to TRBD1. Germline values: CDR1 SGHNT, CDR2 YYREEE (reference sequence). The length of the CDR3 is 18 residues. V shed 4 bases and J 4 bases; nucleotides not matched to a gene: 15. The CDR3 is CASSTRGQGVLRTGELFF. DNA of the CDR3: TGTGCCAGCAGCACTAGAGGACAGGGTGTCCTCCGCACCGGGGAGCTGTTTTTT.

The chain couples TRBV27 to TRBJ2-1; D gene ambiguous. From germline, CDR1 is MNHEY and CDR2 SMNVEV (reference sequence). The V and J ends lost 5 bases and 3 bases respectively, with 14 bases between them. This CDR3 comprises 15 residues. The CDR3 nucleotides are TGTGCCAGCAGTCAGACCTCGGCAGACTACAATGAGCAGTTCTTC. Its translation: CASSQTSADYNEQFF.

CDR3 sequence reads: CASSPDSNTEAFF. Written as DNA, the CDR3 is TGTGCCAGCAGCCCGGACTCGAACACTGAAGCTTTCTTT. The gene calls are TRBV5-4 and TRBJ1-1; D gene unclear. The ends were cut back, 4 bases at V and 1 base at J, with 8 bases in the middle. Germline V lookup: CDR1 SGHNT, CDR2 YYREEE (reference sequence). The CDR3 length is 13 residues.

CDR3 protein: CASSEYPRGPYGYTF. The CDR3 DNA reads as TGTGCCAGCAGTGAATATCCCCGGGGACCCTATGGCTACACCTTC. V gene TRBV25-1 combines with J gene TRBJ1-2; a weak D match, TRBD1 (5 bases). There are 15 residues in the CDR3. Germline V CDR1 and CDR2: MGHDK, SYGVNS. V was pared by 0 bases and J by 4 bases, with 12 bases between.

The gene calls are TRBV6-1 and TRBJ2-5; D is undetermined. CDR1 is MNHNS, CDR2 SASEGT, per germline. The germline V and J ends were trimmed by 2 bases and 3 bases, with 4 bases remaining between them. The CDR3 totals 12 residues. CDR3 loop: CASSEIEETQYF. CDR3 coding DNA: TGTGCCAGCAGTGAAATCGAAGAGACCCAGTACTTC.

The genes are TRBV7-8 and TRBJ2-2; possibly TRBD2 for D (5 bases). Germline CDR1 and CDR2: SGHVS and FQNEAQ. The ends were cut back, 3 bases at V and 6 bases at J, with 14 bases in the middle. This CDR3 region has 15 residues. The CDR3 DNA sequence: TGTGCCAGCAGCTTCCGGGAACAATGGTCCGGGGAGCTGTTTTTT. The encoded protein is CASSFREQWSGELFF.

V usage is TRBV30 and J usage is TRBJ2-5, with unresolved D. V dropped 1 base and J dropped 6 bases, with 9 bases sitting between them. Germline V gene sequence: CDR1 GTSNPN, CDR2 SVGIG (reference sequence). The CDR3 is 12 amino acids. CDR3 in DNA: TGTGCCTGGAGTGAAGTAGGAAAGACCCAGTACTTC. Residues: CAWSEVGKTQYF.

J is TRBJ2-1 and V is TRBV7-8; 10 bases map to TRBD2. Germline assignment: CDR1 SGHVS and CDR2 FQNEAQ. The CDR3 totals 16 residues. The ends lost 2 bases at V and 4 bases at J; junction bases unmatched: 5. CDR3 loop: CASSLPAGGIYNEQFF. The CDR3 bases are TGTGCCAGCAGCTTACCAGCGGGAGGGATTTACAATGAGCAGTTCTTC.

CDR3 coding DNA: TGTGCCAGCAGCCAACACCAGGGGAAATACGAGCAGTACTTC. Translation gives CASSQHQGKYEQYF. This chain joins TRBV4-2 and TRBJ2-7, with D perhaps matching TRBD1 (6 bases). The CDR3 has 14 amino acids. V was shortened by 2 bases and J by 4 bases, with 12 bases between the two germline ends. Germline assignment: CDR1 LGHNA and CDR2 YNFKEQ.

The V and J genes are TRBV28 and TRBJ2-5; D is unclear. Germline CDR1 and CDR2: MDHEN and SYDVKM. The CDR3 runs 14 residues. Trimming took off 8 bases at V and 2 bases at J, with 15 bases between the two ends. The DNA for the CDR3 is TGTGCCAGCGTCGGATTGGCCCCTCAAGAGACCCAGTACTTC. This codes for CASVGLAPQETQYF.

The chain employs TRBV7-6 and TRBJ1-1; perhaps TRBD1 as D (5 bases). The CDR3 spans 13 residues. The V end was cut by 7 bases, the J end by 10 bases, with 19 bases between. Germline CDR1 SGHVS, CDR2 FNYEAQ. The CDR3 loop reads CASTPPSGRGAFF. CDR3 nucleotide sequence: TGTGCCAGCACCCCCCCTTCCGGGAGGGGAGCTTTCTTT.

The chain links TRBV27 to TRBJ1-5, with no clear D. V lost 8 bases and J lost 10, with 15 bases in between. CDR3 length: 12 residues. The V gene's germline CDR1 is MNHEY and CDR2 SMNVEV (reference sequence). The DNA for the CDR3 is TGTGCCAGCCGTGAGGGCGACGGTCCCCAGCATTTT. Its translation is CASREGDGPQHF.

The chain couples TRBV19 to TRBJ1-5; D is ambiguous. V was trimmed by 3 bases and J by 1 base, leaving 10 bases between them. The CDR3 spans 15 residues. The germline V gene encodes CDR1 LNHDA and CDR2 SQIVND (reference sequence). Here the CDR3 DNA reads TGTGCCAGTAGTATGGACTCTAGGAGCAATCAGCCCCAGCATTTT. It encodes CASSMDSRSNQPQHF.